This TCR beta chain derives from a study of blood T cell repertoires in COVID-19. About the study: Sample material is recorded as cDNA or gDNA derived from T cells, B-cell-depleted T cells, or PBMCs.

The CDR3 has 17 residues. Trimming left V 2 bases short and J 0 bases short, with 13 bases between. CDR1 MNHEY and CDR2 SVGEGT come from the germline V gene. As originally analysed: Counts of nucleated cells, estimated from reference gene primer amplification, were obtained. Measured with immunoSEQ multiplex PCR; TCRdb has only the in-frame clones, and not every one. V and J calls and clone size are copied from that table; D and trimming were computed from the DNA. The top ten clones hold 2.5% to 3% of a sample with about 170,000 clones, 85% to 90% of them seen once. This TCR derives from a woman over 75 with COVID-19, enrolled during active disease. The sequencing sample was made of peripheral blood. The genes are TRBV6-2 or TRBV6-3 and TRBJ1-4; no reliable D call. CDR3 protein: CASSYPTLVATNEKLFF. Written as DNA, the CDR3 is TGTGCCAGCAGTTACCCGACTCTAGTAGCAACTAATGAAAAACTGTTTTTT.